This T cell receptor beta chain was sequenced for a study of T cell changes during pregnancy in multiple sclerosis. Libraries were prepared by immunoSEQ multiplex PCR; TCRdb keeps only in-frame clonotypes and omits some of them. The sample has under 55,000 clones, roughly nine tenths seen once. Germline-derived CDR1 and CDR2 are SNHLY and FYNNEI. With 5 bases removed from V and 1 base from J, the gap between germline ends came to 8 bases. The CDR3 is 14 amino acids. The V and J genes are TRBV2 and TRBJ2-2, with TRBD2 as a possible D gene (6 bases). Sequenced material: CD8+ T cells from peripheral blood mononuclear cells, taken after pregnancy. This receptor was obtained from a female donor with multiple sclerosis, enrolled in a pregnancy study. CDR3 nucleotides: TGTGCCAGCAGTACGCGGGGGAACACCGGGGAGCTGTTTTTT. Encoded protein: CASSTRGNTGELFF.